This T cell receptor (beta chain) was documented in a study of quantifying T cell responses using KT2 cells. On the study more broadly: Reverse transcription used primers in the TCR alpha and beta constant regions.

CDR3 size: 17 residues. V lost 5 bases and J lost 1, with 20 bases in between. CDR1 is MNHEY and CDR2 is SVGEGT in the germline V gene. Each cDNA got a UMI-containing oligo ligated at its 3' end. The first PCR ran 4 to 5 cycles with an equimolar RC1.1 and RC1.2 beta primer mix. TCRdb analysed the UMI-ligation and nested PCR reads with MiXCR anew, one entry per CDR3 protein. This sample has about 50,000 distinct CDR3 sequences, with around 10% found just once. This rearrangement joins TRBV6-2 or TRBV6-3 to TRBJ2-5; no definite D call. This receptor was obtained from a human donor. The sequencing sample was made of PBMCs spiked with cells of the T cell clone KT2. CDR3 residues: CASSRTTIRRVQETQYF. The CDR3 region has the DNA TGTGCCAGCAGTCGAACAACGATAAGGAGAGTCCAAGAGACCCAGTACTTC.